This paragraph covers one T cell receptor beta chain sequence. Authors' data handling: How many nucleated cells were present was estimated from reference gene primer amplification. TCRdb keeps only in-frame clones here, not all; method: immunoSEQ multiplex PCR. The D gene and trimming were derived from the DNA, and the V and J assignments and clone size from that table. The table has roughly 250,000 clones, about four fifths seen once; the top ten hold over 7.5%. Germline CDR1 MDHEN, CDR2 SYDVKM. Trimming took off 5 bases at V and 7 bases at J, with 8 bases between the two ends. The CDR3 length is 11 residues. The sample belongs to a study of blood T cell repertoires in COVID-19. Overall study context: Sites across the United States, Italy and Spain contributed samples from acute and convalescent COVID-19. Sample material is recorded as cDNA or gDNA derived from T cells, B-cell-depleted T cells, or PBMCs.

The sequenced material came from peripheral blood. J is TRBJ1-2 and V is TRBV28; D not resolved. This receptor was identified in a woman older than 75 with acute or convalescent COVID-19. The CDR3 nucleotides are TGTGCCAGCAGTCAAACGGGTGGCTACACCTTC. Its translation is CASSQTGGYTF.